These T cell receptor beta chains were read from a single sample in a study of cytomegalovirus exposure and HLA in healthy donors. Some clones are missing from TCRdb's copy, which holds only in-frame ones; the method was immunoSEQ multiplex PCR. The table records about 150,000 clones, about 84% of them present only once. The sample was PBMCs. The receptors were gathered from a male donor in good health and CMV-seronegative. Both conserved end residues are part of each CDR3. The D gene is left open where the match is weak. Clone size, where shown, is once, few, many, or a class for clones that have expanded.

CDR3nt: TGTGCCAGTACCATGACAGGCTCCTACAATGAGCAGTTCTTC
CDR3aa: CASTMTGSYNEQFF
j_gene: TRBJ2-1
abundance: .
d_gene: .
v_gene: TRBV19

CDR3nt: TGTGCCAGTAGTATAGCTACGGGACTCTACGAGCAGTACTTC
CDR3aa: CASSIATGLYEQYF
j_gene: TRBJ2-7
abundance: few
d_gene: .
v_gene: TRBV19

CDR3nt: TGTGCCAGCAGTTTGGACAGCTTCGGCACCATATATTTT
CDR3aa: CASSLDSFGTIYF
j_gene: TRBJ1-3
abundance: .
d_gene: .
v_gene: TRBV28

CDR3nt: TGTGCCAGCAGGAAGGGACTGAACGAACCAGATACGCAGTATTTT
CDR3aa: CASRKGLNEPDTQYF
j_gene: TRBJ2-3
abundance: .
d_gene: .
v_gene: TRBV9

CDR3nt: TGCGCCAGCAGCGCGGGAGCTGGCGATACGCAGTATTTT
CDR3aa: CASSAGAGDTQYF
j_gene: TRBJ2-3
abundance: .
d_gene: TRBD2
v_gene: TRBV5-1

CDR3nt: TGTGCCAGCAGTAACCGGGACAGGGACCCCGGAGGAGCTTTCTTT
CDR3aa: CASSNRDRDPGGAFF
j_gene: TRBJ1-1
abundance: .
d_gene: TRBD1
v_gene: TRBV25-1

CDR3nt: TGTGCCAGCAGCCAAGGGTCATTGACTAGCGGGAGTTTTGAGCAGTTCTTC
CDR3aa: CASSQGSLTSGSFEQFF
j_gene: TRBJ2-1
abundance: .
d_gene: TRBD2
v_gene: TRBV4-2

CDR3nt: TGCGCCAGCAGCCGTCAACCGGGGGGGCAGAGGGATCAGCCCCAGCATTTT
CDR3aa: CASSRQPGGQRDQPQHF
j_gene: TRBJ1-5
abundance: few
d_gene: .
v_gene: TRBV4-1

CDR3nt: TGTGCCAGCAGCTTGTCCGGGATGAACACTGAAGCTTTCTTT
CDR3aa: CASSLSGMNTEAFF
j_gene: TRBJ1-1
abundance: .
d_gene: .
v_gene: TRBV14

CDR3nt: TGCAGCGTTGGCCGGGACAGGGGCGGCTACACCTTC
CDR3aa: CSVGRDRGGYTF
j_gene: TRBJ1-2
abundance: .
d_gene: TRBD1
v_gene: TRBV29-1

CDR3nt: TGTGCCAGCAGCCCACTGGGCCTAGGGGTCGATGAGCAGTTCTTC
CDR3aa: CASSPLGLGVDEQFF
j_gene: TRBJ2-1
abundance: .
d_gene: .
v_gene: TRBV25-1

CDR3nt: TGTGCCAGCAGTCTGACAGCCTACGAGCAGTACTTC
CDR3aa: CASSLTAYEQYF
j_gene: TRBJ2-7
abundance: .
d_gene: .
v_gene: TRBV6-6

CDR3nt: TGTGCCAGCAGCTTAAGCGGGGATGGCAATCAGCCCCAGCATTTT
CDR3aa: CASSLSGDGNQPQHF
j_gene: TRBJ1-5
abundance: .
d_gene: .
v_gene: TRBV13

CDR3nt: TGCGCCAGCAGCTTTACAGGGGGGACCTACAATGAGCAGTTCTTC
CDR3aa: CASSFTGGTYNEQFF
j_gene: TRBJ2-1
abundance: .
d_gene: TRBD1
v_gene: TRBV5-1

CDR3nt: TGTGCCACCAGCAGAGATACAGGGGGAGGAGAGCAGTACTTC
CDR3aa: CATSRDTGGGEQYF
j_gene: TRBJ2-7
abundance: once
d_gene: TRBD1
v_gene: TRBV15

CDR3nt: TGTGCCAGCGGGACTGCCACCTACGAGCAGTACTTC
CDR3aa: CASGTATYEQYF
j_gene: TRBJ2-7
abundance: once
d_gene: .
v_gene: TRBV13

CDR3nt: TGTGCCAGCAGTTACTCGAGTTCTGGGGCCAACGTCCTGACTTTC
CDR3aa: CASSYSSSGANVLTF
j_gene: TRBJ2-6
abundance: few
d_gene: .
v_gene: TRBV6-6

CDR3nt: TGTGCCAGCAGCCCTCGACAGGCCAGCTCCTACAATGAGCAGTTCTTC
CDR3aa: CASSPRQASSYNEQFF
j_gene: TRBJ2-1
abundance: .
d_gene: .
v_gene: TRBV5-4

CDR3nt: TGTGCCAGCAGTCCTTCTGGGACAGGGCATCAGCCCCAGCATTTT
CDR3aa: CASSPSGTGHQPQHF
j_gene: TRBJ1-5
abundance: .
d_gene: TRBD1
v_gene: TRBV25-1

CDR3nt: TGTGCCAGCAGCGTAGGGGTTGGGACAGATGGCTACACCTTC
CDR3aa: CASSVGVGTDGYTF
j_gene: TRBJ1-2
abundance: .
d_gene: TRBD1
v_gene: TRBV9

CDR3nt: TGTGCCAGCTCACCACTCGGACAGCGTAAGGGCTCTGGAAACACCATATATTTT
CDR3aa: CASSPLGQRKGSGNTIYF
j_gene: TRBJ1-3
abundance: .
d_gene: .
v_gene: TRBV18

CDR3nt: TGTGCCAGCAGCTTAGCGACAGGGGGAGACACTGAAGCTTTCTTT
CDR3aa: CASSLATGGDTEAFF
j_gene: TRBJ1-1
abundance: .
d_gene: TRBD1
v_gene: TRBV7-9

CDR3nt: TGTGCCAGCAGTTACTCGGCAGCGAACACCGGGGAGCTGTTTTTT
CDR3aa: CASSYSAANTGELFF
j_gene: TRBJ2-2
abundance: .
d_gene: .
v_gene: TRBV6-6

CDR3nt: TGTGCCAGCAGCTTGCTTCGGGCTAACTATGGCTACACCTTC
CDR3aa: CASSLLRANYGYTF
j_gene: TRBJ1-2
abundance: .
d_gene: .
v_gene: TRBV5-4

CDR3nt: TGCGCCAGCAGCTTGGGGGACAGTAGCACAGATACGCAGTATTTT
CDR3aa: CASSLGDSSTDTQYF
j_gene: TRBJ2-3
abundance: .
d_gene: TRBD1
v_gene: TRBV5-1

CDR3nt: TGTGCCAGCAGTGAAGCAGCGGGAGGGTACAATGAGCAGTTCTTC
CDR3aa: CASSEAAGGYNEQFF
j_gene: TRBJ2-1
abundance: .
d_gene: TRBD2
v_gene: TRBV6-1

CDR3nt: TGTGCCAGCAGCTTAGGGGCCCAACGCAATCAGCCCCAGCATTTT
CDR3aa: CASSLGAQRNQPQHF
j_gene: TRBJ1-5
abundance: .
d_gene: .
v_gene: TRBV7-2

CDR3nt: TGTGCCAGCAAGGCCCGCACAGGCATGAACACTGAAGCTTTCTTT
CDR3aa: CASKARTGMNTEAFF
j_gene: TRBJ1-1
abundance: few
d_gene: .
v_gene: TRBV2

CDR3nt: TGTGCCAGCAGCAGGGGACAGGTACCCTACGAGCAGTACTTC
CDR3aa: CASSRGQVPYEQYF
j_gene: TRBJ2-7
abundance: .
d_gene: TRBD1
v_gene: TRBV5-5

CDR3nt: TGTGCCAGCAGCAAAAAGACTAGCGGGACTTACAATGAGCAGTTCTTC
CDR3aa: CASSKKTSGTYNEQFF
j_gene: TRBJ2-1
abundance: few
d_gene: TRBD2
v_gene: TRBV7-2

CDR3nt: TGTGCCAGCAGCGCCAACTCCGGGACAGGGGGATTGACGTGCAATCAGCCCCAGCATTTT
CDR3aa: CASSANSGTGGLTCNQPQHF
j_gene: TRBJ1-5
abundance: .
d_gene: TRBD1
v_gene: TRBV9

CDR3nt: TGCGCCAGCAGCTCCTACTCCGGGGGGGGCGCGGAGACCCAGTACTTC
CDR3aa: CASSSYSGGGAETQYF
j_gene: TRBJ2-5
abundance: .
d_gene: TRBD2
v_gene: TRBV5-1

CDR3nt: TGCGCCAGCAGCTTGGTTTACGGACAGCGGAGGACTGAAGCTTTCTTT
CDR3aa: CASSLVYGQRRTEAFF
j_gene: TRBJ1-1
abundance: .
d_gene: .
v_gene: TRBV5-1

CDR3nt: TGTGCCAGCTCACTGACAGGGGAAGGCAATCAGCCCCAGCATTTT
CDR3aa: CASSLTGEGNQPQHF
j_gene: TRBJ1-5
abundance: .
d_gene: TRBD1
v_gene: TRBV18

CDR3nt: TGTGCCATCAGTGATACACTGAGCGGGGACAATGAGCAGTTCTTC
CDR3aa: CAISDTLSGDNEQFF
j_gene: TRBJ2-1
abundance: .
d_gene: TRBD2
v_gene: TRBV10-3

CDR3nt: TGCGCCAGCGGCGGGACAGGTGCTAGCACAGATACGCAGTATTTT
CDR3aa: CASGGTGASTDTQYF
j_gene: TRBJ2-3
abundance: .
d_gene: TRBD1
v_gene: TRBV5-1

CDR3nt: TGTGCCAGCAGTGATGAGCGCATTCCTTCCTACGAGCAGTACTTC
CDR3aa: CASSDERIPSYEQYF
j_gene: TRBJ2-7
abundance: .
d_gene: .
v_gene: TRBV2

CDR3nt: TGTGCCAGCAGTTACTCGCTAGGGAGGAACACTGAAGCTTTCTTT
CDR3aa: CASSYSLGRNTEAFF
j_gene: TRBJ1-1
abundance: few
d_gene: .
v_gene: TRBV6-5

CDR3nt: TGTGCCAGCAGCCGGGGAACCACCTCTGGAAACACCATATATTTT
CDR3aa: CASSRGTTSGNTIYF
j_gene: TRBJ1-3
abundance: .
d_gene: .
v_gene: TRBV7-9

CDR3nt: TGTGCCAGCATTCGCTTCGGCGGGAGGGCCGAGGATGAGCAGTTCTTC
CDR3aa: CASIRFGGRAEDEQFF
j_gene: TRBJ2-1
abundance: .
d_gene: TRBD2
v_gene: TRBV28

CDR3nt: TGTGCCAGCAGTTTTACAGGGGGGACCTACGAGCAGTACTTC
CDR3aa: CASSFTGGTYEQYF
j_gene: TRBJ2-7
abundance: .
d_gene: TRBD1
v_gene: TRBV28

CDR3nt: TGTGCCAGCAGCTTGGGTTGGACAGATGGCTACACCTTC
CDR3aa: CASSLGWTDGYTF
j_gene: TRBJ1-2
abundance: few
d_gene: .
v_gene: TRBV5-6